These 10 T cell receptor beta chains were sequenced from one sample in a study of blood T cell repertoires in COVID-19. Profiled with immunoSEQ multiplex PCR; TCRdb holds only in-frame clones, not every one. The repertoire consists of some 150,000 clones, with more than 75% occurring once and the leading ten covering 3.5% to 5.5%. Sequencing used peripheral blood. The receptors come from a woman aged 40 to 50 with acute or convalescent COVID-19.

The J gene is TRBJ2-2, the V gene TRBV5-5; TRBD1 agrees at 11 bases. This CDR3 is 15 amino acids long. Germline V CDR1 and CDR2: SGHKS, YYEKEE (reference sequence). V dropped 2 bases and J dropped 6; count of bases not matched to a gene: 3. The DNA for the CDR3 is TGTGCCAGCAGCTTTGGACAGGGGGCGGCCGGGGAGCTGTTTTTT. It is translated as CASSFGQGAAGELFF.

The CDR3, as DNA: TGTGCCAGCAGCTTAGAGGGAGTAGGGGGCAGCTCCTACGAGCAGTACTTC. This codes for CASSLEGVGGSSYEQYF. The V call is TRBV7-8, the J call TRBJ2-7; TRBD1 matches 7 bases. J lost 0 bases, V lost 1 base, and 9 bases had no gene match. In germline, CDR1 is SGHVS, CDR2 FQNEAQ. The CDR3 length is 17 residues. Drawing the rest from reference TRBV7-8 and TRBJ2-7, the complete variable domain is GAGVSQSPRYKVAKRGQDVALRCDPISGHVSLFWYQQALGQGPEFLTYFQNEAQLDKSGLPSDRFFAERPEGSVSTLKIQRTQQEDSAVYLCASSLEGVGGSSYEQYFGPGTRLTVT.

The chain employs TRBV7-8 and TRBJ1-6; D is perhaps TRBD1 (6 bases). Trimming left V 3 bases short and J 7 bases short, with 13 bases between. Looked up from germline, CDR1 is SGHVS and CDR2 is FQNEAQ. CDR3 length: 15 amino acids. The CDR3 reads CASSFQGSKNSPLHF. The CDR3 DNA reads TGTGCCAGCAGCTTTCAGGGGAGTAAGAATTCACCCCTCCACTTT.

V gene TRBV6-5 combines with J gene TRBJ1-2; D not resolved. Germline V lookup: CDR1 MNHEY, CDR2 SVGAGI. This CDR3 comprises 14 residues. V lost 7 bases and J 0 bases, leaving 12 bases between the germline ends. The CDR3 loop reads CASTIAVSNYGYTF. DNA of the CDR3: TGTGCCAGCACGATAGCTGTCTCTAACTATGGCTACACCTTC.

This clone was counted once. This chain joins TRBV19 and TRBJ2-4; possibly TRBD2 for D (6 bases). The germline CDR1 and CDR2 sequences are LNHDA and SQIVND (reference sequence). The CDR3 is 14 residues long. Trimming took off 0 bases at V and 9 bases at J, with 12 bases between the two ends. CDR3 sequence: CASSIERARGIQYF. CDR3 sequence (DNA): TGTGCCAGTAGTATAGAAAGGGCGCGGGGCATTCAGTACTTC.

This chain links TRBV28 with TRBJ1-2; tentatively, D is TRBD1 (5 bases). The CDR3 is made up of 13 amino acids. Trimming took off 3 bases at V and 8 bases at J, with 13 bases between the two ends. The germline CDR1 and CDR2 sequences are MDHEN and SYDVKM. The CDR3 nucleotides are TGTGCCAGCAGTTTTGTAGCAGGGCAAGGCTACACCTTC. The encoded protein is CASSFVAGQGYTF.

The chain recombines TRBV4-3 with TRBJ1-2; 8 nucleotides align to TRBD1. This CDR3 has 16 amino acids. The J segment lost 4 bases and the V segment lost 0 bases, leaving 7 bases of the junction unmatched. Per the germline V gene, CDR1 is LGHNA and CDR2 is YSLEER. In DNA, the CDR3 is TGCGCCAGCAGCCAAGAGCCGCCAGGGGGCGGCTATGGCTACACCTTC. The encoded protein is CASSQEPPGGGYGYTF.

V gene TRBV21-1 combines with J gene TRBJ1-1. TRBV21-1 is termed a pseudogene. CDR3 length equals 14 residues. The CDR3 here is CASSKGGRRTEAFF. DNA for the CDR3: TGTGCCAGCAGCAAGGGAGGGAGGAGAACTGAAGCTTTCTTT.

J is TRBJ1-5 and V is TRBV27, with D possibly matching TRBD1 (5 bases). CDR1 is MNHEY, CDR2 SMNVEV, per germline (reference sequence). Trimming left V 6 bases short and J 6 bases short, with 12 bases between. This CDR3 is 13 amino acids long. The CDR3 protein is CASRKGDSQPQHF. The CDR3 DNA reads as TGTGCCAGCAGAAAAGGGGATTCTCAGCCCCAGCATTTT.

The rearrangement joins TRBV29-1 to TRBJ2-7; D possibly corresponds to TRBD1 (5 bases). Trimming shortened V by 4 bases and J by 0 bases, and 10 bases separated the two germline ends. CDR3 length equals 13 residues. Germline V gene lookup returns CDR1 SQVTM and CDR2 ANQGSEA. This CDR3 is CSVVDSTSYEQYF. Written as DNA, the CDR3 is TGCAGCGTTGTCGACAGCACCTCCTACGAGCAGTACTTC.